The 2 T cell receptor beta chains given below trace back to one sample, sequenced in a study of lymphopenia after photon versus proton radiotherapy. Only in-frame clones appear in the TCRdb table, and some are missing; sequencing was by immunoSEQ multiplex PCR. The sample contains under 25,000 clones, 85% of which appear only once. Sequenced material: peripheral blood, taken from a patient treated with photon-based radiotherapy. The receptors shown here come from a man in his sixties with pancreatic cancer.

The V gene is TRBV5-1, the J gene TRBJ1-2; D perhaps matches TRBD1 (5 bases). Germline CDR1 is SGHRS and CDR2 is YFSETQ. Trimming left V 4 bases short and J 8 bases short, with 18 bases between. The CDR3 loop spans 14 amino acids. The CDR3 region is CASSAAARVQGYTF. The CDR3 coding sequence is TGCGCCAGCAGCGCGGCCGCCAGGGTCCAGGGCTACACCTTC. Supplemented by reference TRBV5-1 and TRBJ1-2, the full variable domain reads KAGVTQTPRYLIKTRGQQVTLSCSPISGHRSVSWYQQTPGQGLQFLFEYFSETQRNKGNFPGRFSGRQFSNSRSEMNVSTLELGDSALYLCASSAAARVQGYTFGSGTRLTVV.

The rearrangement uses TRBV5-1 and TRBJ2-1, with D possibly matching TRBD2 (6 bases). Germline assignment: CDR1 SGHRS and CDR2 YFSETQ. V was pared by 0 bases and J by 8 bases, with 18 bases between. This CDR3 region has 16 residues. CDR3 residues: CASSLVASAGQDEQFF. The CDR3 coding sequence is TGCGCCAGCAGCTTGGTGGCTAGCGCCGGGCAGGATGAGCAGTTCTTC.